The next 22 T cell receptor beta chains were all read from a single sample in a study of Tregs in tolerant kidney transplant recipients. The data were produced by immunoSEQ multiplex PCR, yet TCRdb's version contains in-frame clones alone and is incomplete. The sample has 65,000 to 85,000 clones; 91% are singletons. The nonmyeloablative bone marrow transplants came from related graft donors, with transient mixed chimerism. This specimen was CD4+ T cells from blood (PBMCs), taken 24 months after the transplant. These receptors were obtained from a human patient who received a combined kidney and bone marrow transplant. Some of the T cells may derive from the graft donor.

The rearrangement links TRBV7-6 to TRBJ1-6; possible D gene TRBD1, 6 bases. CDR3 size: 14 residues. In germline, CDR1 is SGHVS, CDR2 FNYEAQ. V was trimmed by 5 bases and J by 7 bases, leaving 12 bases between them. CDR3 amino acids: CASSHTGFNSPLHF. CDR3 DNA sequence: TGTGCCAGCAGCCACACAGGGTTCAATTCACCCCTCCACTTT.

V and J are TRBV7-9 and TRBJ1-1; D gene ambiguous. CDR3 length equals 12 residues. Germline lookup yields CDR1 SEHNR and CDR2 FQNEAQ (reference sequence). V was cut by 0 bases and J by 7 bases, with 6 bases left in between. The CDR3 reads CASSLARGEAFF. In DNA form, the CDR3 reads TGTGCCAGCAGCTTAGCGCGTGGTGAAGCTTTCTTT. Combining the CDR3 with reference TRBV7-9 and TRBJ1-1 gives the whole variable domain DTGVSQNPRHKITKRGQNVTFRCDPISEHNRLYWYRQTLGQGPEFLTYFQNEAQLEKSRLLSDRFSAERPKGSFSTLEIQRTEQGDSAMYLCASSLARGEAFFGQGTRLTVV.

The rearrangement uses TRBV11-3 and TRBJ2-3; maybe TRBD2 (6 bases). CDR1 is SGHNT, CDR2 YENEEA, per germline. V lost 4 bases to trimming and J lost 7 bases, with 12 bases between them. The length of the CDR3 is 13 residues. For the CDR3, the DNA is TGTGCCAGCAGCTCAACTAGCTCCCATACGCAGTATTTT. This translates into CASSSTSSHTQYF.

The V call is TRBV4-2, the J call TRBJ2-5; the match to TRBD2 covers 9 bases. V shed 1 base and J 1 base; nucleotides not matched to a gene: 4. The V gene's germline CDR1 is LGHNA and CDR2 YNFKEQ. This CDR3 has 16 amino acids. CDR3 protein: CASSQVASGTQETQYF. The CDR3 bases are TGTGCCAGCAGCCAAGTGGCTAGCGGGACCCAAGAGACCCAGTACTTC.

This rearrangement joins TRBV5-1 to TRBJ1-1; 10 bases map to TRBD1. CDR3 length equals 15 residues. V lost 5 bases, J lost 4 bases, and 8 bases stayed unmatched. The germline V gene encodes CDR1 SGHRS and CDR2 YFSETQ. Written as DNA, the CDR3 is TGCGCCAGCAGTGCCCGGGACAGGGGTGGCACTGAAGCTTTCTTT. Translating gives CASSARDRGGTEAFF. The full variable domain, rest sourced from reference TRBV5-1 and TRBJ1-1, is KAGVTQTPRYLIKTRGQQVTLSCSPISGHRSVSWYQQTPGQGLQFLFEYFSETQRNKGNFPGRFSGRQFSNSRSEMNVSTLELGDSALYLCASSARDRGGTEAFFGQGTRLTVV.

V gene TRBV2 combines with J gene TRBJ1-5, with D perhaps TRBD1 (5 bases). The germline gives CDR1 SNHLY, CDR2 FYNNEI. The length of the CDR3 is 13 residues. V was trimmed by 7 bases and J by 4 bases, leaving 11 bases between them. The CDR3 region has the DNA TGTGCCAGCATGATCCAGGGAAATCAGCCCCAGCATTTT. Amino acids: CASMIQGNQPQHF. The full variable domain, rest sourced from reference TRBV2 and TRBJ1-5, is EPEVTQTPSHQVTQMGQEVILRCVPISNHLYFYWYRQILGQKVEFLVSFYNNEISEKSEIFDDQFSVERPDGSNFTLKIRSTKLEDSAMYFCASMIQGNQPQHFGDGTRLSIL.

This clone was detected once. The chain carries TRBV30 and TRBJ2-3, with D possibly TRBD2 on 5 matching bases. CDR1 is GTSNPN, CDR2 SVGIG, per germline (reference sequence). The CDR3 contains 15 residues. Trimming stripped 5 bases from V and 1 base from J, with 16 bases between. CDR3 sequence (DNA): TGTGCCTGGTGCCCTCGAGGGTGGGGCACAGATACGCAGTATTTT. It translates to CAWCPRGWGTDTQYF.

The chain carries TRBV19 and TRBJ2-3; 8 nucleotides agree with TRBD1. Losses at the gene ends were 7 bases for V and 2 bases for J; bases not matched to a gene: 5. CDR3 length: 14 residues. Per the germline V gene, CDR1 is LNHDA and CDR2 is SQIVND (reference sequence). DNA for the CDR3: TGTGCCAGTACCGACAGGGGACTCACAGATACGCAGTATTTT. Translation: CASTDRGLTDTQYF.

This clone is deemed large. This chain joins TRBV2 and TRBJ1-2, with D possibly matching TRBD1 (5 bases). Deletions cut 5 bases from V and 8 bases from J, with 15 bases between. This CDR3 spans 13 amino acids. The germline V gene has CDR1 SNHLY and CDR2 FYNNEI. The CDR3, as DNA: TGTGCCAGCAGTTCTACCGAAGGGGCGGGCTACACCTTC. Amino acid sequence: CASSSTEGAGYTF.

As for this clone: Its ends do not fully match the called genes, so a read error is possible. The sample has other DNA sequences that encode this CDR3 too. CDR3 bases: TGTGCCAGCAGTTCGGGGAATAATTCCCCCCTCCACTTT. Translation gives CASSSGNNSPLHF. The chain employs TRBV6-5 and TRBJ1-6; no clear D. The CDR3 runs to 13 residues. Per germline, CDR1 MNHEY and CDR2 SVGAGI.

The genes are TRBV6-5 and TRBJ2-7; 9 bases are shared with TRBD1. V shed 11 bases, J shed 2 bases, and the junction held 7 bases outside the gene matches. CDR3 size: 13 residues. Germline CDR1 and CDR2: MNHEY and SVGAGI. DNA of the CDR3: TGTGCCGTCACCGGGACAGGGACCTACGAGCAGTACTTC. Its translation is CAVTGTGTYEQYF.

The gene calls are TRBV11-3 and TRBJ2-1; TRBD2 matches at 8 bases. The J segment lost 7 bases and the V segment lost 5 bases, leaving 10 bases of the junction unmatched. The CDR3 is made up of 15 amino acids. CDR1 is SGHNT, CDR2 YENEEA, per germline. CDR3 region: CASSPTGTSGNEQFF. The CDR3, as DNA: TGTGCCAGCAGCCCAACCGGGACTAGTGGAAATGAGCAGTTCTTC.

This clone was found once. The chain has TRBV19 and TRBJ1-5; D gene ambiguous. Germline V gives CDR1 LNHDA, CDR2 SQIVND (reference sequence). V shed 11 bases and J shed 0 bases, with 11 bases lying between them. The CDR3 spans 13 residues. CDR3 nucleotides: TGTGCCGCAGGAAGCTATAGCAATCAGCCCCAGCATTTT. It encodes CAAGSYSNQPQHF.

V gene TRBV7-9 combines with J gene TRBJ1-5; D is perhaps TRBD1 (5 bases). This CDR3 has 15 residues. The germline V gene encodes CDR1 SEHNR and CDR2 FQNEAQ (reference sequence). Deletions cut 3 bases from V and 3 bases from J, with 12 bases between. The CDR3 region is CASSFDRIPNQPQHF. The DNA of the CDR3 is TGTGCCAGCAGCTTCGACAGAATTCCCAATCAGCCCCAGCATTTT.

The chain recombines TRBV6-1 with TRBJ2-3, with 10 bases lining up with TRBD1. Trimming cost V 3 bases and J 4 bases; bases outside gene matches: 4. This CDR3 is 15 amino acids long. In germline, CDR1 is MNHNS, CDR2 SASEGT. CDR3: CASSEMGQGPDTQYF. Written as DNA, the CDR3 is TGTGCCAGCAGTGAGATGGGACAGGGGCCAGATACGCAGTATTTT.

The V gene is TRBV20-1, the J gene TRBJ1-1; D is possibly TRBD1 (6 bases). Germline assignment: CDR1 DFQATT and CDR2 SNEGSKA (reference sequence). The CDR3 is 11 residues long. CDR3 protein: CSTGNPTEAFF. The CDR3 region has the DNA TGCTCGACAGGAAATCCCACTGAAGCTTTCTTT.

V is TRBV7-2 and J is TRBJ2-5; 7 bases line up with TRBD2. CDR3 length equals 13 residues. Germline V gene data show CDR1 as SGHTA and CDR2 as FQGNSA. The trim removed 3 bases at V and 6 bases at J, leaving 4 bases unmatched. CDR3 region: CASSFMGGKTQYF. The CDR3 bases are TGTGCCAGCAGCTTCATGGGGGGGAAGACCCAGTACTTC.

The J gene is TRBJ1-1, the V gene TRBV30; 7 bases match TRBD1. The CDR3 is 13 residues long. In germline, CDR1 is GTSNPN, CDR2 SVGIG (reference sequence). V shed 0 bases, J shed 5 bases, and the junction held 3 bases outside the gene matches. DNA of the CDR3: TGTGCCTGGAGTGTCGCAGGGGGGACTGAAGCTTTCTTT. This gives the protein CAWSVAGGTEAFF.

CDR3 bases: TGCGCCAGCAGCCAGAAGGTGTGGGCGACAGGGGGCTTAGGGGCCAACGTCCTGACTTTC. Protein: CASSQKVWATGGLGANVLTF. This chain connects TRBV5-1 to TRBJ2-6; 10 bases line up with TRBD1. CDR3 length: 20 amino acids. The ends lost 4 bases at V and 4 bases at J; junction bases unmatched: 17. The germline V gene encodes CDR1 SGHRS and CDR2 YFSETQ.

This clone showed up just once. The chain joins TRBV5-8 to TRBJ2-3; TRBD1 is a possible D gene (5 bases). The V and J ends lost 4 bases and 1 base respectively, with 16 bases between them. This CDR3 spans 16 amino acids. From germline, CDR1 is SGHTS and CDR2 YDEGEE. CDR3: CASSILGVGGTDTQYF. CDR3 nucleotides: TGTGCCAGCAGCATATTAGGGGTGGGCGGCACAGATACGCAGTATTTT.

V and J are TRBV5-1 and TRBJ1-2, with unresolved D. Trimming took 0 bases from V and 5 from J, leaving 11 bases between them. Per the germline V gene, CDR1 is SGHRS and CDR2 is YFSETQ. This CDR3 has 14 amino acids. CDR3 amino acids: CASSLEWASYGYTF. In DNA, the CDR3 is TGCGCCAGCAGCTTGGAATGGGCCTCTTATGGCTACACCTTC.

CDR3 sequence: CASSLGGGTVLETQYF. CDR3 sequence (DNA): TGTGCCAGCAGCTTAGGGGGCGGTACCGTTTTGGAGACCCAGTACTTC. V gene TRBV7-7 combines with J gene TRBJ2-5, with D possibly matching TRBD1 (5 bases). Per the germline V gene, CDR1 is SSHAT and CDR2 is FNYEAQ (reference sequence). Trimming cost V 1 base and J 5 bases, with 17 bases left between them. CDR3 length equals 16 residues.